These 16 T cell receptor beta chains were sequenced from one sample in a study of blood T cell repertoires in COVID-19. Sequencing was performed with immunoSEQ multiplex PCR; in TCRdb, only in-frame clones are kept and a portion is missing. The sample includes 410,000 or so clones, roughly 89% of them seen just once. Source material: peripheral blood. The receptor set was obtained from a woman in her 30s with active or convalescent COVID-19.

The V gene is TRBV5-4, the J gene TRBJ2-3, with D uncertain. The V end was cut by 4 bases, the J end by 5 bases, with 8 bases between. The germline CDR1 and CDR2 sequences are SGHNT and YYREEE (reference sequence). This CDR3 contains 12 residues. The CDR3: CASSRYKDTQYF. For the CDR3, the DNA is TGTGCCAGCAGCCGTTACAAAGATACGCAGTATTTT.

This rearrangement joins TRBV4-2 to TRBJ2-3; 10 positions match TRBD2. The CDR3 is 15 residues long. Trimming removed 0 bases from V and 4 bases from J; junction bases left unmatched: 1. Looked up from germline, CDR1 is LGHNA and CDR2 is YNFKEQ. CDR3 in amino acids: CASSQESGGADTQYF. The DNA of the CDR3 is TGTGCCAGCAGCCAAGAGAGCGGGGGGGCAGATACGCAGTATTTT.

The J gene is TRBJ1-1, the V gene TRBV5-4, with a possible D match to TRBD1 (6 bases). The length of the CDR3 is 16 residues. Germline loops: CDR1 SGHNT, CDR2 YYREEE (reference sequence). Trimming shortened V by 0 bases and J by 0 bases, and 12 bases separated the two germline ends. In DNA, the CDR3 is TGTGCCAGCAGCTTGGGACAGGCCCCAATGAACACTGAAGCTTTCTTT. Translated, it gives CASSLGQAPMNTEAFF.

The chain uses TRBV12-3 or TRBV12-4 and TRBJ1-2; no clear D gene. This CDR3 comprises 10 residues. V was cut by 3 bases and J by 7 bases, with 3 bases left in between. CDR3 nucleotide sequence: TGTGCCAGCAGTTTCTCTGGCTACACCTTC. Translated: CASSFSGYTF.

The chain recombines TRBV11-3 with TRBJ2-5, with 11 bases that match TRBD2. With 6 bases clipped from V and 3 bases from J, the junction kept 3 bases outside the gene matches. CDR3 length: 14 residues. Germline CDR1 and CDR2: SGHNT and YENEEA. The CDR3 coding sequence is TGTGCCAGCAGTAAACTAGCGGGAGAAGAGACCCAGTACTTC. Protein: CASSKLAGEETQYF. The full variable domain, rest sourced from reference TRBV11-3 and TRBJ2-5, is EAGVVQSPRYKIIEKKQPVAFWCNPISGHNTLYWYLQNLGQGPELLIRYENEEAVDDSQLPKDRFSAERLKGVDSTLKIQPAELGDSAVYLCASSKLAGEETQYFGPGTRLLVL.

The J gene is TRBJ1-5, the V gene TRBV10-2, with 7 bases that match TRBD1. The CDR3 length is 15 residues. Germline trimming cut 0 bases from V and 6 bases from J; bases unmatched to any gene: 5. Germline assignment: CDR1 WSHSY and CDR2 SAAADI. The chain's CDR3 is CASSESQGGSQPQHF. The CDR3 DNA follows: TGCGCCAGCAGTGAGTCCCAAGGGGGCAGTCAGCCCCAGCATTTT.

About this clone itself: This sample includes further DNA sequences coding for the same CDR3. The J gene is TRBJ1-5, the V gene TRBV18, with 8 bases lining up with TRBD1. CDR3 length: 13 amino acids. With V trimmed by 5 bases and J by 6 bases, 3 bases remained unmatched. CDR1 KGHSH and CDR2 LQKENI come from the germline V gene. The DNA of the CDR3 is TGTGCCAGCTCATCGGACAGGGTTCAGCCCCAGCATTTT. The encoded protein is CASSSDRVQPQHF.

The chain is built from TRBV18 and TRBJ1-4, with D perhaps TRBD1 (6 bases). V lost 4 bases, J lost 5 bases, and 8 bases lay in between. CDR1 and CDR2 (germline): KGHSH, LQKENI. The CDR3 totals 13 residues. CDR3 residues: CASSRQENEKLFF. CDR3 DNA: TGTGCCAGCTCACGACAGGAGAATGAAAAACTGTTTTTT.

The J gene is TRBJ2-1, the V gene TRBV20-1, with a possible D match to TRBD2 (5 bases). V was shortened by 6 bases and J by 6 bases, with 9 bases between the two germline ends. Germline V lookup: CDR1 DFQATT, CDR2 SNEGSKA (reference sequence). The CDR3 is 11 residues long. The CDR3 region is CSAPSPNEQFF. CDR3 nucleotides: TGCAGTGCACCTAGCCCCAATGAGCAGTTCTTC.

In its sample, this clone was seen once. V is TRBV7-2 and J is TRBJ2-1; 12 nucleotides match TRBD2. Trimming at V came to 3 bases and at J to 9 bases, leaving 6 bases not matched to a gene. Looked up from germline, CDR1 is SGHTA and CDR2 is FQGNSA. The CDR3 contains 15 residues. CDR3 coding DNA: TGTGCCAGCAGCTTGTCTAGCGGGGGGGACTTTGAGCAGTTCTTC. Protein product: CASSLSSGGDFEQFF. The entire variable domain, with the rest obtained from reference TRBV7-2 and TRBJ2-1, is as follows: GAGVSQSPSNKVTEKGKDVELRCDPISGHTALYWYRQSLGQGLEFLIYFQGNSAPDKSGLPSDRFSAERTGGSVSTLTIQRTQQEDSAVYLCASSLSSGGDFEQFFGPGTRLTVL.

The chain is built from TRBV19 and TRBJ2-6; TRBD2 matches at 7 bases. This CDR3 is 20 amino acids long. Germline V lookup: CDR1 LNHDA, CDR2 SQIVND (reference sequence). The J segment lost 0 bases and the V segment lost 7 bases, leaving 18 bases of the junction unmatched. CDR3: CASKVRGLPDSSSGANVLTF. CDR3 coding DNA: TGTGCCAGTAAGGTGCGGGGACTACCCGACTCCTCCTCTGGGGCCAACGTCCTGACTTTC. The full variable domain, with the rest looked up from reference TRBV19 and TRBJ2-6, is DGGITQSPKYLFRKEGQNVTLSCEQNLNHDAMYWYRQDPGQGLRLIYYSQIVNDFQKGDIAEGYSVSREKKESFPLTVTSAQKNPTAFYLCASKVRGLPDSSSGANVLTFGAGSRLTVL.

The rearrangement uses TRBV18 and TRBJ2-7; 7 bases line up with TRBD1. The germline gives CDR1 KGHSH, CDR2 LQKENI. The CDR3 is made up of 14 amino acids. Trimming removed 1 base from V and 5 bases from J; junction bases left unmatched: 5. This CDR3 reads CASSPQGALNEQYF. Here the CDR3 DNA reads TGTGCCAGCTCACCACAGGGGGCGTTGAACGAGCAGTACTTC.

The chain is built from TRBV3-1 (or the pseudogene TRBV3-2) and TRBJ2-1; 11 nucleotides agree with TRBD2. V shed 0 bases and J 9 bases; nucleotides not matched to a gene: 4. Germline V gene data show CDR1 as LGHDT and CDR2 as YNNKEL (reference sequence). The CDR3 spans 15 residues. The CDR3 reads CASSQDLAGGFEQFF. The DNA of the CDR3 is TGTGCCAGCAGCCAAGATTTAGCGGGGGGGTTTGAGCAGTTCTTC.

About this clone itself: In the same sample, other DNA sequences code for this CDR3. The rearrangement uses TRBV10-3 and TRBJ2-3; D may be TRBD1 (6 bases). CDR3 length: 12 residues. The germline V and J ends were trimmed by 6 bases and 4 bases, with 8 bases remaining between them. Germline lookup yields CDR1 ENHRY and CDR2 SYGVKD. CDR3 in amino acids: CAISGTSDTQYF. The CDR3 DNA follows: TGTGCCATCAGCGGGACATCAGATACGCAGTATTTT.

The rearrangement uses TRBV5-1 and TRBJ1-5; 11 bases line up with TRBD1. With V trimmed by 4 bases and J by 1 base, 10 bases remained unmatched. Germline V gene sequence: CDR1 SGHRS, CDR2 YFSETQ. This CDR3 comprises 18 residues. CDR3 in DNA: TGCGCCAGCAGCAAAGGACAGGGGGCGCAGGACAGCAATCAGCCCCAGCATTTT. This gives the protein CASSKGQGAQDSNQPQHF.

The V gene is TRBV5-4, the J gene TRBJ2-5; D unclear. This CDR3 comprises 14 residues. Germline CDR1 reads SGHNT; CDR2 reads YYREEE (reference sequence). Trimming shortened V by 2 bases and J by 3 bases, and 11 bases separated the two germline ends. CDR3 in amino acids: CASSFEAREETQYF. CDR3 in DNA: TGTGCCAGCAGCTTTGAGGCTAGAGAAGAGACCCAGTACTTC.